The next 27 T cell receptor beta chains were all read from a single sample in a study of Graves' ophthalmopathy and Graves' hyperthyroidism. RNA served as the template for amplifying TCR beta CDR3 regions. After a first-round RT-PCR with HTBI primers, a second-round multiplex PCR was run. TCRdb reanalysed the multiplex PCR reads using MiXCR and keeps one entry per CDR3 protein. The repertoire includes hundreds of thousands of distinct CDR3 sequences, roughly two fifths of them detected once, and 3.3% sits in the top ten. The material sequenced was peripheral blood. The source is an adult man with Graves' ophthalmopathy.

Ten or more counts support this clonotype. V gene TRBV11-2 combines with J gene TRBJ1-2, with 8 bases that match TRBD1. Germline CDR1 SGHAT, CDR2 FQNNGV. The junction had 5 bases not matched to a gene; V was cut back by 4 bases and J by 4 bases. CDR3 size: 14 residues. The CDR3 nucleotides are TGTGCCAGCAGCTCTCCAGGGGGCCTCTATGGCTACACCTTC. This encodes CASSSPGGLYGYTF.

The chain has TRBV11-2 and TRBJ2-5, with 10 nucleotides matching TRBD2. The CDR3 contains 18 residues. Germline V gene sequence: CDR1 SGHAT, CDR2 FQNNGV. The trim removed 1 base at V and 4 bases at J, leaving 12 bases unmatched. CDR3 coding DNA: TGTGCCAGCAGCTTAGTTCCCAATAGCGGGAGGTCGGGAGAGACCCAGTACTTC. Translated: CASSLVPNSGRSGETQYF. The full variable domain, in which reference TRBV11-2 and TRBJ2-5 provide the parts outside the CDR3, is EAGVAQSPRYKIIEKRQSVAFWCNPISGHATLYWYQQILGQGPKLLIQFQNNGVVDDSQLPKDRFSAERLKGVDSTLKIQPAKLEDSAVYLCASSLVPNSGRSGETQYFGPGTRLLVL.

The chain employs TRBV10-3 and TRBJ1-6, with D possibly matching TRBD1 (5 bases). V lost 3 bases to trimming and J lost 5 bases, with 5 bases between them. The CDR3 runs to 13 residues. Germline CDR1 reads ENHRY; CDR2 reads SYGVKD. The CDR3 is CAISEGDNSPLHF. The CDR3 region has the DNA TGTGCCATCAGTGAAGGGGATAATTCACCCCTCCACTTT.

As for this clonotype: At one boundary the junction diverges from the germline segment, which might be a read error. V gene TRBV4-2 combines with J gene TRBJ2-7, with 7 bases lining up with TRBD1. The CDR3 totals 14 residues. CDR1 LGHNA and CDR2 YNFKEQ come from the germline V gene. CDR3 in DNA: TGTGCCGGCAGCCAAGGGGACAGCACCTACGAGCAGTACTTC. Its protein is CAGSQGDSTYEQYF.

The CDR3 coding sequence is TGTGCCAGCAGCCGACCCCTCCACTTT. Amino acids: CASSRPLHF. The rearrangement uses TRBV7-8 and TRBJ1-6; D is ambiguous. The CDR3 has 9 amino acids. The ends were cut back, 5 bases at V and 12 bases at J, with 2 bases in the middle. Germline CDR1 and CDR2: SGHVS and FQNEAQ. Looking up the rest from reference TRBV7-8 and TRBJ1-6 gives the full variable domain: GAGVSQSPRYKVAKRGQDVALRCDPISGHVSLFWYQQALGQGPEFLTYFQNEAQLDKSGLPSDRFFAERPEGSVSTLKIQRTQQEDSAVYLCASSRPLHFGNGTRLTVT.

This clonotype came up a few times. This chain links TRBV12-3 or TRBV12-4 with TRBJ2-7; tentative D call: TRBD1 (6 bases). The CDR3 is 13 amino acids. V was cut by 7 bases and J by 7 bases, with 17 bases left in between. This chain's CDR3 is CASTPGAVREQYF. CDR3 nucleotides: TGTGCCAGCACCCCAGGGGCAGTGCGGGAGCAGTACTTC.

Remarks on this clonotype: A read error is possible here, since a much larger clone lies one base away. The rearrangement uses TRBV6-1 and TRBJ1-2; D is uncertain. Germline CDR1 MNHNS, CDR2 SASEGT. The CDR3 runs 13 residues. CDR3 residues: CASSESQIYGHTF. The CDR3 nucleotides read TGTGCCAGCAGTGAAAGTCAGATCTATGGCCACACCTTC.

This clonotype has a count of ten or more. This chain uses TRBV19 with TRBJ1-1; TRBD1 matches 10 bases. The CDR3 is 16 residues long. CDR1 is LNHDA and CDR2 is SQIVND in the germline V gene (reference sequence). Trimming removed 5 bases from V and 6 bases from J; junction bases left unmatched: 12. The CDR3 protein is CASSPRRQGASSEAFF. Written as DNA, the CDR3 is TGTGCCAGTAGTCCCCGACGACAGGGGGCAAGCTCTGAAGCTTTCTTT.

This clonotype was found a few times. CDR3 amino acids: CSAPRLAGAETQYF. For the CDR3, the DNA is TGCAGTGCTCCAAGACTAGCGGGGGCCGAGACCCAGTACTTC. The genes are TRBV20-1 and TRBJ2-5; TRBD2 matches at 12 bases. CDR1 DFQATT and CDR2 SNEGSKA come from the germline V gene (reference sequence). CDR3 length: 14 amino acids. J lost 5 bases, V lost 5 bases, and 6 bases had no gene match.

This clonotype was recorded a few times. The V gene is TRBV3-1, the J gene TRBJ1-1; a weak D match, TRBD1 (6 bases). The CDR3 has 11 residues. CDR1 is LGHDT and CDR2 is YNNKEL in the germline V gene (reference sequence). Trimming took 6 bases from V and 14 from J, leaving 16 bases between them. CDR3: CASRGEGGRFF. CDR3 nucleotides: TGTGCCAGCAGGGGGGAAGGGGGACGGTTCTTT.

Worth noting for this clonotype: This sequence may be a read error, since a much larger clone differs from it by one base. The chain is built from TRBV10-3 and TRBJ1-4, with D perhaps TRBD1 (5 bases). Germline CDR1 reads ENHRY; CDR2 reads SYGVKD. The CDR3 is made up of 15 amino acids. Trimming took 5 bases from V and 3 from J, leaving 13 bases between them. CDR3 sequence (DNA): TGTGCCATCAGTTACACCAAGACAGCTAATGAAAAACTGTTTTTT. Protein: CAISYTKTANEKLFF.

The chain has TRBV6-6 and TRBJ2-5; D gene unclear. This CDR3 is 13 amino acids long. Trimming pared 6 bases from V and 4 bases from J, leaving 12 bases between. Germline V gives CDR1 MNHNY, CDR2 SVGAGI (reference sequence). The CDR3 region has the DNA TGTGCCAGCAGCGCTAGGCGGTTAGAGACCCAGTACTTC. Translating it yields CASSARRLETQYF.

The chain joins TRBV2 to TRBJ1-1; 8 bases are a match to TRBD1. CDR3 length: 16 amino acids. V was clipped by 1 base and J by 3 bases; unmatched bases: 7. Germline-derived CDR1 and CDR2 are SNHLY and FYNNEI. CDR3 in DNA: TGTGCCAGCAGTGAAGGACGGGACAGGTGGGACACTGAAGCTTTCTTT. Its protein is CASSEGRDRWDTEAFF.

This clonotype was recorded many times. The rearrangement links TRBV7-9 to TRBJ2-5; TRBD1 might be the D (6 bases). The V end lost 7 bases, the J end lost 5 bases, and 14 bases lay between the germline ends. The germline CDR1 and CDR2 sequences are SEHNR and FQNEAQ (reference sequence). The CDR3 has 13 amino acids. CDR3 loop: CASNSGTWETQYF. DNA of the CDR3: TGTGCCAGCAACTCCGGGACATGGGAGACCCAGTACTTC.

This clonotype was seen repeatedly, ten times or more. This chain uses TRBV10-3 with TRBJ1-2; D not certain. Deletions cut 2 bases from V and 1 base from J, with 8 bases between. This CDR3 has 14 amino acids. The germline V gene encodes CDR1 ENHRY and CDR2 SYGVKD. CDR3 loop: CAISEDRNNYGYTF. For the CDR3, the DNA is TGTGCCATCAGTGAGGATCGGAATAACTATGGCTACACCTTC.

The rearrangement links TRBV10-3 to TRBJ2-5, with 7 bases matching TRBD1. This CDR3 has 14 residues. CDR1 is ENHRY and CDR2 is SYGVKD in the germline V gene. Trimming at V came to 7 bases and at J to 5 bases, leaving 10 bases not matched to a gene. The CDR3 DNA reads TGTGCCATCAATCGACAGGGTGACAATGAGACCCAGTACTTC. It translates to CAINRQGDNETQYF.

This chain connects TRBV27 to TRBJ2-5; D gene uncertain. CDR3 length: 14 amino acids. The germline V and J ends were trimmed by 1 base and 4 bases, with 10 bases remaining between them. Germline CDR1 is MNHEY and CDR2 is SMNVEV (reference sequence). CDR3 sequence (DNA): TGTGCCAGCAGTTTATTTGCCAGTAGAGAGACCCAGTACTTC. It is translated as CASSLFASRETQYF.

This chain uses TRBV19 with TRBJ1-2; maybe TRBD1 (5 bases). Germline V gives CDR1 LNHDA, CDR2 SQIVND (reference sequence). The CDR3 totals 15 residues. V was pared by 3 bases and J by 0 bases, with 11 bases between. CDR3 in amino acids: CASSMGGLANYGYTF. The CDR3 bases are TGTGCCAGTAGTATGGGGGGATTAGCTAACTATGGCTACACCTTC.

The chain employs TRBV10-3 and TRBJ1-5, with D tentatively TRBD1 (6 bases). Germline CDR1 and CDR2: ENHRY and SYGVKD. V was pared by 10 bases and J by 3 bases, with 19 bases between. The CDR3 has 15 residues. This chain's CDR3 is CASTFYRESNQPQHF. CDR3 bases: TGTGCCAGCACCTTTTACAGGGAGTCCAATCAGCCCCAGCATTTT.

The V and J genes are TRBV24-1 and TRBJ2-5, with 7 nucleotides matching TRBD2. The CDR3 is 16 amino acids. Trimming at V came to 4 bases and at J to 4 bases, leaving 11 bases not matched to a gene. Germline assignment: CDR1 KGHDR and CDR2 SFDVKD. The CDR3 DNA is TGTGCCACCAGTGAGTCACCAGGGACTAACCCAGAGACCCAGTACTTC. Its translation is CATSESPGTNPETQYF.

This clonotype was picked up one time. V usage is TRBV29-1 and J usage is TRBJ1-4, with TRBD1 as a possible D gene (5 bases). This CDR3 has 11 amino acids. Germline V gene data show CDR1 as SQVTM and CDR2 as ANQGSEA. Trimming took off 5 bases at V and 11 bases at J, with 12 bases between the two ends. This CDR3 reads CSVRDPGKLFF. As DNA, the CDR3 is TGCAGCGTTAGGGACCCTGGGAAACTGTTTTTT.

As DNA, the CDR3 is TGTGCCAGCAGCCAAGAGTACACCTCGGACTACGAGCAGTACTTC. Amino acids: CASSQEYTSDYEQYF. The V gene is TRBV4-2, the J gene TRBJ2-7, with D unclear. The CDR3 has 15 amino acids. Germline CDR1 and CDR2: LGHNA and YNFKEQ. The germline V and J ends were trimmed by 0 bases and 3 bases, with 12 bases remaining between them.

This clonotype was observed a handful of times. At one end, the junction sequence differs from germline, possibly due to a read error. The chain employs TRBV7-2 and TRBJ2-2; possibly TRBD2 for D (6 bases). CDR3 length: 13 residues. Germline V gene lookup returns CDR1 SGHTA and CDR2 FQGNSA. CDR3 sequence (DNA): TGCGCCAGCAGCACTCGACTAGCCGGGGAGCTGTTTTTT. It specifies CASSTRLAGELFF.

There are many counts of this clonotype. The chain uses TRBV2 and TRBJ1-2; TRBD1 matches at 8 bases. The J segment lost 8 bases and the V segment lost 6 bases, leaving 2 bases of the junction unmatched. Looked up from germline, CDR1 is SNHLY and CDR2 is FYNNEI. This CDR3 has 11 residues. The CDR3 DNA follows: TGTGCCAGCAGCAGGGGGCCCGGCTACACCTTC. It is translated as CASSRGPGYTF.

This chain connects TRBV2 to TRBJ1-6; 7 nucleotides match TRBD1. The CDR3 is 14 residues long. Germline V gene lookup returns CDR1 SNHLY and CDR2 FYNNEI. J lost 8 bases, V lost 5 bases, and 6 bases had no gene match. The CDR3 spells CASSRGTEYSPLHF. CDR3 DNA: TGTGCCAGCAGTCGCGGGACAGAATATTCACCCCTCCACTTT.

Concerning this clonotype itself: One base away lies a much larger clone, so this may be a sequencing read error. The chain is built from TRBV14 and TRBJ1-4; D is unclear. Trimming took 4 bases from V and 5 from J, leaving 14 bases between them. This CDR3 comprises 15 residues. CDR1 is SGHDN, CDR2 FVKESK, per germline. The CDR3 spells CASSPGSQLNEKLFF. CDR3 coding DNA: TGTGCCAGCAGCCCAGGTAGCCAGCTAAATGAAAAACTGTTTTTT.

This clonotype was observed many times. This chain joins TRBV20-1 and TRBJ2-7; D possibly corresponds to TRBD2 (7 bases). The CDR3 length is 14 residues. From germline, CDR1 is DFQATT and CDR2 SNEGSKA (reference sequence). The germline V and J ends were trimmed by 6 bases and 4 bases, with 19 bases remaining between them. CDR3 in amino acids: CSAHEGGPSYEQYF. The CDR3 nucleotides read TGCAGTGCGCACGAGGGGGGGCCGTCGTACGAGCAGTACTTC.